This is a list of T cell receptor beta chains from one sample in a study of T cell repertoires in cytomegalovirus infection. Their specific antigens are unknown. From the reads, TCRdb called clonotypes with MiXCR, one entry per CDR3 protein. Of around 300,000 distinct CDR3 sequences listed, 25% are singletons. Sequenced here: cultured PBMCs, sampled from culture after CMV antigen stimulation. Every receptor here comes from a human donor in good health (CMV status not recorded). Some clones in this sample may be carry-over from other donors' samples. CDR3s include the opening cysteine and the closing phenylalanine or tryptophan. Fields, in order: V gene, J gene, clone size, D gene, CDR3 protein, CDR3 DNA. The D gene is left open where the match is weak. Clone size is shown for a subset of rows, as once, few, many or a class of expanded clone.

>TRBV6-2/TRBV6-3|TRBJ2-7|.|.
CASISRTGQPWSF
TGTGCCAGCATCTCCCGAACGGGACAACCGTGGAGCTTC
>TRBV12-3/TRBV12-4|TRBJ1-5|few|TRBD1
CASSYRDRGLAQHF
TGTGCCAGCAGTTACCGGGACAGAGGACTAGCCCAGCATTTT
>TRBV7-7|TRBJ2-5|.|TRBD2
CASSSGLAVYETQYF
TGTGCCAGCAGCTCCGGACTAGCGGTGTACGAGACCCAGTACTTC
>TRBV6-2/TRBV6-3|TRBJ1-5|.|TRBD1
CASKGAGDQPQHF
TGTGCCAGCAAGGGGGCCGGGGATCAGCCCCAGCATTTT
>TRBV15|TRBJ2-6|.|TRBD2
CATSRVASGSSGANVLTF
TGTGCCACCAGCAGAGTTGCTAGCGGGAGCTCTGGGGCCAACGTCCTGACTTTC
>TRBV19|TRBJ2-1|.|.
CASSRPGNSNEQFF
TGTGCCAGTAGTAGGCCAGGGAATAGCAATGAGCAGTTCTTC
>TRBV20-1|TRBJ1-2|.|TRBD1
CSVPGQKNYGYTF
TGCAGTGTCCCGGGACAGAAAAACTATGGCTACACCTTC
>TRBV6-5|TRBJ1-5|.|.
CASSYSEEDQPQHF
TGTGCCAGCAGTTACAGTGAGGAAGATCAGCCCCAGCATTTT
>TRBV5-5|TRBJ1-1|.|.
CASSLVGLATEAFF
TGTGCCAGCAGCTTGGTTGGGCTGGCCACTGAAGCTTTCTTT
>TRBV7-2|TRBJ2-1|many|TRBD1
CASSWGQGVGNEQFF
TGTGCCAGCAGCTGGGGACAGGGTGTGGGCAATGAGCAGTTCTTC
>TRBV4-2|TRBJ2-5|many|TRBD1
CASSQDRTGRETQYF
TGTGCCAGCAGCCAAGATCGGACAGGCCGAGAGACCCAGTACTTC
>TRBV5-6|TRBJ2-7|few|.
CASSPEDNPYEQYF
TGTGCCAGCAGCCCGGAGGACAACCCCTACGAGCAGTACTTC
>TRBV27|TRBJ2-3|few|TRBD1
CASSVARGQKQYF
TGTGCCAGCAGTGTAGCAAGGGGGCAGAAGCAGTATTTT
>TRBV19|TRBJ1-2|few|.
CASSAMTVLKGYTF
TGTGCCAGTAGTGCCATGACAGTGTTGAAGGGCTACACCTTC
>TRBV7-9|TRBJ1-5|few|.
CASSPDSYNQPQHF
TGTGCCAGCAGTCCGGACAGCTACAATCAGCCCCAGCATTTT
>TRBV20-1|TRBJ2-7|.|.
CSASSRGSPYEQYF
TGCAGTGCCTCCTCTCGGGGGTCTCCCTACGAGCAGTACTTC
>TRBV7-2|TRBJ2-4|many|.
CASSLFAGTKNIQYF
TGTGCCAGCAGCTTATTCGCGGGAACCAAAAACATTCAGTACTTC
>TRBV10-3|TRBJ2-1|.|TRBD2
CAISYDSGRTYNEQFF
TGTGCCATCAGTTATGATAGCGGGAGGACCTACAATGAGCAGTTCTTC
>TRBV18|TRBJ1-2|few|.
CASSQPSHPLGYGYTF
TGTGCCAGCTCACAACCGAGTCACCCACTTGGGTATGGCTACACCTTC
>TRBV15|TRBJ1-2|.|TRBD1
CATSRGYRDSRNYGYTF
TGTGCCACCAGCAGAGGGTATCGGGACAGTAGAAACTATGGCTACACCTTC
>TRBV5-8|TRBJ1-2|.|TRBD1
CASRGQGRSVNYGYTF
TGTGCCAGCCGAGGACAGGGGAGAAGTGTTAACTATGGCTACACCTTC
>TRBV7-8|TRBJ2-1|.|.
CASTPTAQSSYNEQFF
TGTGCCAGCACCCCGACTGCCCAAAGCTCCTACAATGAGCAGTTCTTC
>TRBV7-8|TRBJ1-5|few|.
CASSLVLYGQANSNQPQHF
TGTGCCAGCAGCTTAGTTCTTTACGGCCAGGCCAATAGCAATCAGCCCCAGCATTTT
>TRBV7-9|TRBJ2-1|many|TRBD2
CASSPQTSGSYNEQFF
TGTGCCAGCAGCCCGCAGACTAGCGGGAGCTACAATGAGCAGTTCTTC
>TRBV19|TRBJ2-1|.|TRBD2
CASSIPGLAGYNEQFF
TGTGCCAGTAGTATACCGGGACTAGCGGGTTACAATGAGCAGTTCTTC
>TRBV28|TRBJ2-1|few|TRBD1
CASSLGGTGGREQFF
TGTGCCAGCAGTTTAGGCGGGACAGGGGGCCGTGAGCAGTTCTTC
>TRBV20-1|TRBJ2-3|.|TRBD2
CSARKTGTSGLNTDTQYF
TGCAGTGCTCGGAAAACCGGGACTAGCGGCTTAAACACAGATACGCAGTATTTT
>TRBV12-3/TRBV12-4|TRBJ2-2|few|TRBD2
CASSSLRLAGETGELFF
TGTGCCAGCAGCTCCCTAAGACTAGCGGGAGAGACCGGGGAGCTGTTTTTT
>TRBV2|TRBJ2-5|.|.
CASSDGGEETQYF
TGTGCCAGCAGTGATGGAGGGGAAGAGACCCAGTACTTC
>TRBV5-1|TRBJ2-1|.|.
CASRLSGSYNEQFF
TGCGCCAGCAGATTGAGTGGCTCCTACAATGAGCAGTTCTTC
>TRBV6-2/TRBV6-3|TRBJ1-1|.|.
CASSYRPGTRTEAFF
TGTGCCAGCAGTTACCGCCCAGGGACTAGGACTGAAGCTTTCTTT
>TRBV3-1|TRBJ2-3|.|.
CASSQDGLPTDTQYF
TGTGCCAGCAGCCAAGATGGACTCCCCACAGATACGCAGTATTTT
>TRBV7-3|TRBJ2-1|many|TRBD2
CASSPLAGVLNEQFF
TGTGCCAGCAGCCCACTAGCGGGAGTCCTTAATGAGCAGTTCTTC
>TRBV6-1|TRBJ2-7|few|.
CASMGRRNYEQYF
TGTGCCAGCATGGGACGGAGGAACTACGAGCAGTACTTC
>TRBV6-1|TRBJ1-2|many|.
CASSDRAQGSSAGYTF
TGTGCCAGCAGTGACCGGGCACAGGGCTCGAGTGCTGGCTACACCTTC
>TRBV18|TRBJ2-7|.|.
CASSPRGGSNEQYF
TGTGCCAGCTCACCAAGGGGGGGCTCGAACGAGCAGTACTTC
>TRBV7-8|TRBJ2-3|many|.
CASSLLVGGPDTQYF
TGTGCCAGCAGCCTCCTGGTGGGAGGCCCAGATACGCAGTATTTT
>TRBV7-6|TRBJ2-5|many|TRBD1
CASSFDRAETQYF
TGTGCCAGCAGCTTTGACAGGGCAGAGACCCAGTACTTC
>TRBV30|TRBJ1-5|.|.
CAWSLGWGSNQPQHF
TGTGCCTGGAGTCTTGGCTGGGGTAGCAATCAGCCCCAGCATTTT
>TRBV7-2|TRBJ2-5|few|.
CASSLVAGQQETQYF
TGTGCCAGCAGCTTAGTGGCAGGTCAACAAGAGACCCAGTACTTC
>TRBV7-9|TRBJ2-3|.|TRBD1
CASSSWGQGNTDTQYF
TGTGCCAGCAGCTCCTGGGGACAGGGAAACACAGATACGCAGTATTTT
>TRBV5-5|TRBJ2-2|.|.
CASSLSGFAGELFF
TGTGCCAGCAGCTTATCAGGGTTTGCCGGGGAGCTGTTTTTT
>TRBV6-2/TRBV6-3|TRBJ1-3|.|.
CASKLLGLGDVDSANSGNTIYF
TGTGCCAGCAAACTTCTTGGGCTCGGGGACGTGGATTCTGCAAACTCTGGAAACACCATATATTTT
>TRBV7-2|TRBJ2-3|many|TRBD2
CASSLALTSGSTDTQYF
TGTGCCAGCAGCTTAGCCCTGACTAGCGGGAGCACAGATACGCAGTATTTT
>TRBV7-9|TRBJ1-2|few|TRBD1
CASSLETGGWYGYTF
TGTGCCAGCAGCTTAGAGACAGGGGGATGGTATGGCTACACCTTC
>TRBV24-1|TRBJ2-1|many|.
CATSDTTLSFYNEQFF
TGTGCCACCAGTGATACAACCTTATCCTTTTACAATGAGCAGTTCTTC
>TRBV7-2|TRBJ2-3|many|.
CASHGWDSTDTQYF
TGTGCCAGCCATGGTTGGGACAGCACAGATACGCAGTATTTT
>TRBV11-1|TRBJ1-1|many|.
CASSWNPGTTNTEAFF
TGTGCCAGCAGCTGGAACCCCGGGACAACCAACACTGAAGCTTTCTTT
>TRBV12-3/TRBV12-4|TRBJ1-1|.|.
CASSEGPEAFF
TGTGCCAGCAGTGAAGGGCCTGAAGCTTTCTTT
>TRBV6-5|TRBJ1-1|.|.
CASSYARLNRNTEAFF
TGTGCCAGCAGTTACGCCAGATTGAACAGGAACACTGAAGCTTTCTTT
>TRBV6-1|TRBJ1-4|.|.
CASSEASLATNEKLFF
TGTGCCAGCAGTGAAGCCAGCCTGGCAACTAATGAAAAACTGTTTTTT